The T cell receptor beta chain under discussion was sequenced for a study of shared clonotypes between healthy human individuals. Study-wide results and limits: The naive CD4 repertoires of a handful of donors were compared, and approximately 4.5% of clonotypes were shared.

At a deep level, the assay was run. Authors' analysis steps: Junction-only immunoSEQ sequences carried no quality scores, so filtering differed. Repertoires were generated with immunoSEQ multiplex PCR, while TCRdb's copy carries only in-frame clones and drops some. D and trimming come from the DNA, and the V and J calls and clone size come from that table. The data contain approximately 740,000 clones, roughly 70% of them seen just once; the ten biggest clones take up over 1.5%. The ends lost 3 bases at V and 2 bases at J; junction bases unmatched: 4. The CDR3 has 14 residues. CDR1 SNHLY and CDR2 FYNNEI come from the germline V gene. Every contributor of samples was a Caucasian grown-up residing in Nashville, Tennessee. Remarks on this clone: Its antigen is currently unknown.

The rearrangement joins TRBV2 to TRBJ2-7; 7 bases match TRBD2. The clonotype was recovered from a woman aged 30 to 39 in good health. The sequencing sample was made of memory CD4+ T cells sorted from blood. The subset was: CD45RA-negative fraction. The CDR3 spells CASSDGRFPYEQYF. The CDR3 region has the DNA TGTGCCAGCAGTGACGGGAGGTTCCCCTACGAGCAGTACTTC.